The rows below give T cell receptor beta chains drawn from one sample of a study of spatial heterogeneity in lung cancer. TCRdb processed the 5' RACE reads anew with MiXCR; each CDR3 protein has one entry. This repertoire shows under 3,000 distinct CDR3 sequences, about 1.5% found once; its top ten account for over 9.5%. The sequenced sample was lung tumor tissue, obtained at surgery. The source is a male donor with early-stage non-small cell lung cancer. Each CDR3 is given with its conserved first and last residue. The D gene is left open where the match is weak. The listing skips clone size in some rows; elsewhere it reads once, few, many or a size class.

size	V	J	D	CDR3	DNA
medium-sized	TRBV5-6	TRBJ1-5	.	CASSWSGARKGPQHF	TGTGCCAGCAGCTGGTCGGGGGCCCGCAAGGGGCCCCAGCATTTT
medium-sized	TRBV6-2/TRBV6-3	TRBJ1-6	.	CASSGVAQPSPLHF	TGTGCCAGCAGCGGAGTCGCCCAACCTTCACCCCTCCACTTT
medium-sized	TRBV3-1	TRBJ2-2	TRBD2	CASSGRALTGELFF	TGTGCCAGTAGCGGGAGGGCCCTCACCGGGGAGCTGTTTTTT
medium-sized	TRBV7-9	TRBJ2-3	.	CASSVSLADTQYF	TGTGCCAGCAGCGTTTCCTTGGCAGATACGCAGTATTTT
medium-sized	TRBV7-2	TRBJ2-3	TRBD2	CASSLRTSDTDTQYF	TGTGCCAGCAGCTTGAGGACTAGCGACACAGATACGCAGTATTTT
medium-sized	TRBV11-1	TRBJ1-2	TRBD1	CASSLTGGGGGYTF	TGTGCCAGCAGCCTGACAGGGGGCGGAGGTGGCTACACCTTC
medium-sized	TRBV29-1	TRBJ2-5	TRBD2	CSVEGGRARETQYF	TGCAGCGTTGAAGGTGGGAGGGCTCGAGAGACCCAGTACTTC
many	TRBV4-2	TRBJ2-7	.	CASSQLTLGREQYF	TGTGCCAGCAGCCAACTCACCTTGGGGCGCGAGCAGTACTTC
medium-sized	TRBV6-5	TRBJ1-1	.	CASSYSMNTEAFF	TGTGCCAGCAGTTACAGCATGAACACTGAAGCTTTCTTT
medium-sized	TRBV6-1	TRBJ1-6	.	CASRASGRDSPLHF	TGTGCCAGCAGGGCGTCGGGGCGGGATTCACCCCTCCACTTT
many	TRBV29-1	TRBJ2-1	.	CSVEDRELFF	TGCAGCGTTGAAGACAGGGAGCTGTTCTTC
medium-sized	TRBV3-1	TRBJ2-1	.	CASSQDLKNEQFF	TGTGCCAGCAGCCAAGATTTAAAGAATGAGCAGTTCTTC
.	TRBV19	TRBJ2-2	.	CASKRGETGELFF	TGTGCCAGTAAAAGGGGGGAGACCGGGGAGCTGTTTTTT
many	TRBV12-3/TRBV12-4	TRBJ1-5	TRBD1	CASSSGTAQPQHF	TGTGCCAGCAGTTCCGGGACAGCTCAGCCCCAGCATTTT
medium-sized	TRBV29-1	TRBJ2-4	TRBD1	CSVVKQGGVWSKNIQYF	TGCAGCGTTGTAAAACAGGGGGGAGTTTGGTCCAAAAACATTCAGTACTTC
large	TRBV20-1	TRBJ1-1	TRBD1	CSAALDRGLDTEAFF	TGCAGTGCTGCCCTGGACAGGGGGCTGGACACTGAAGCTTTCTTT
many	TRBV20-1	TRBJ2-1	TRBD2	CSAVTGTSSYNEQFF	TGCAGTGCTGTAACCGGGACTAGCTCCTACAATGAGCAGTTCTTC
medium-sized	TRBV9	TRBJ2-1	.	CASSASGTATYNEQFF	TGTGCCAGCAGCGCCTCCGGGACTGCCACTTACAATGAGCAGTTCTTC
medium-sized	TRBV2	TRBJ1-2	.	CASRAGPGYTF	TGTGCCAGCAGGGCAGGTCCCGGCTACACCTTC
many	TRBV10-3	TRBJ2-7	TRBD2	CAIGLAGDRNEQYF	TGTGCCATCGGCCTGGCGGGAGATAGGAACGAGCAGTACTTC
medium-sized	TRBV4-1	TRBJ2-5	.	CASARQETQYF	TGCGCCAGCGCGAGGCAAGAGACCCAGTACTTC
medium-sized	TRBV20-1	TRBJ1-5	.	CSARDNSVYQPQHF	TGCAGTGCTAGAGATAACTCCGTGTATCAGCCCCAGCATTTT
medium-sized	TRBV20-1	TRBJ1-2	.	CSASRTDLSEGYTF	TGCAGTGCTAGCCGGACAGACCTTTCGGAAGGCTACACCTTC
medium-sized	TRBV3-1	TRBJ2-3	.	CASSRRGRDTQYF	TGTGCCAGCAGCCGGAGGGGCAGAGATACGCAGTATTTT
medium-sized	TRBV6-2/TRBV6-3	TRBJ2-1	TRBD2	CASSLPGLAGGYNEQFF	TGTGCCAGCAGCCTCCCGGGACTAGCGGGGGGGTACAATGAGCAGTTCTTC
many	TRBV7-9	TRBJ2-7	.	CASSFGGRAYEQYF	TGTGCCAGCAGCTTTGGGGGCAGGGCCTACGAGCAGTACTTC
medium-sized	TRBV29-1	TRBJ1-1	.	CSVVSGASRNTEAFF	TGCAGCGTTGTGTCAGGGGCTAGTAGGAACACTGAAGCTTTCTTT
medium-sized	TRBV6-6	TRBJ2-5	.	CASSYSQETQYF	TGTGCCAGCAGTTACTCGCAAGAGACCCAGTACTTC
medium-sized	TRBV7-2	TRBJ2-5	TRBD1	CASSVQGVQETQYF	TGTGCCAGCAGCGTACAGGGGGTCCAAGAGACCCAGTACTTC
many	TRBV19	TRBJ2-3	.	CASSISLLDTQYF	TGTGCCAGTAGTATTTCGCTTCTCGATACGCAGTATTTT
medium-sized	TRBV5-4	TRBJ2-3	.	CASSFLIGRTQYF	TGTGCCAGCTCTTTCCTTATCGGAAGGACGCAGTATTTT
medium-sized	TRBV29-1	TRBJ2-2	TRBD2	CSVASAGGVGELFF	TGCAGCGTTGCGTCAGCGGGAGGTGTCGGGGAGCTGTTTTTT
medium-sized	TRBV5-4	TRBJ1-4	.	CASSFGAKDKREKLFF	TGTGCCAGCAGCTTTGGAGCAAAGGACAAGAGAGAAAAACTGTTTTTT
medium-sized	TRBV12-3/TRBV12-4	TRBJ2-1	TRBD2	CASTSNREGLNEQFF	TGTGCCAGCACCTCTAACCGGGAGGGCCTAAATGAGCAGTTCTTC
many	TRBV20-1	TRBJ2-1	.	CSARSQGGEQFF	TGCAGTGCTAGATCTCAGGGGGGTGAGCAGTTCTTC
medium-sized	TRBV3-1	TRBJ2-2	TRBD2	CASSFRTSGRAGELFF	TGTGCCAGCAGCTTCCGGACTAGCGGGAGGGCCGGGGAGCTGTTTTTT
medium-sized	TRBV24-1	TRBJ2-1	.	CATSDGPGYNEQFF	TGTGCCACCAGTGATGGGCCGGGCTACAATGAGCAGTTCTTC
medium-sized	TRBV29-1	TRBJ2-5	.	CSGKGQPGTQYF	TGCAGCGGGAAAGGCCAGCCTGGGACCCAGTACTTC
medium-sized	TRBV7-9	TRBJ2-4	TRBD1	CASSWGQGSPLAKNIQYF	TGTGCCAGCAGCTGGGGACAGGGGTCTCCTCTAGCCAAAAACATTCAGTACTTC
medium-sized	TRBV20-1	TRBJ2-2	TRBD1	CSAQTGPTGELFF	TGCAGTGCTCAGACAGGGCCCACCGGGGAGCTGTTTTTT
medium-sized	TRBV27	TRBJ2-2	.	CASSLFAPSRWTNTGELFF	TGTGCCAGCAGTTTATTTGCCCCCAGCCGCTGGACGAACACCGGGGAGCTGTTTTTT
medium-sized	TRBV20-1	TRBJ2-2	.	CSASGNTGELFF	TGCAGTGCTAGCGGAAACACCGGGGAGCTGTTTTTT
medium-sized	TRBV6-1	TRBJ1-4	.	CASSELRYATNEKLFF	TGTGCCAGCAGTGAATTACGCTATGCAACTAATGAAAAACTGTTTTTT
large	TRBV5-6	TRBJ2-5	.	CASSFGGIETQYF	TGTGCCAGCAGCTTTGGAGGGATCGAGACCCAGTACTTC
medium-sized	TRBV27	TRBJ2-1	.	CASSFLSGEWYEQFF	TGTGCCAGCAGTTTCCTTAGCGGAGAATGGTATGAGCAGTTCTTC
medium-sized	TRBV9	TRBJ2-2	.	CASSRADYGELFF	TGTGCCAGCAGCAGAGCCGATTACGGGGAGCTGTTTTTT
medium-sized	TRBV7-2	TRBJ2-1	TRBD2	CASSKKGGSGLASFYEQFF	TGTGCCAGCAGTAAAAAGGGGGGCAGTGGACTAGCATCTTTTTATGAGCAGTTCTTC
large	TRBV29-1	TRBJ2-5	TRBD2	CSVELAGYMYQETQYF	TGCAGCGTTGAATTAGCGGGCTACATGTACCAAGAGACCCAGTACTTC
medium-sized	TRBV5-4	TRBJ2-2	.	CASSLTATLWAGELFF	TGTGCCAGCAGCTTGACTGCTACTCTCTGGGCCGGGGAGCTGTTTTTT
medium-sized	TRBV14	TRBJ2-3	TRBD2	CASSQVLPAGGGDTQYF	TGTGCCAGCAGCCAAGTCTTGCCAGCGGGAGGTGGAGATACGCAGTATTTT
medium-sized	TRBV10-3	TRBJ2-2	TRBD1	CAIRPGQGNTGELFF	TGTGCCATCAGACCGGGACAGGGGAACACCGGGGAGCTGTTTTTT
medium-sized	TRBV7-2	TRBJ1-1	.	CASSLSLRNTEAFF	TGTGCCAGCAGCTTATCTCTCAGGAACACTGAAGCTTTCTTT
medium-sized	TRBV11-3	TRBJ2-2	TRBD1	CASSWTGSNTGELFF	TGTGCCAGCAGCTGGACAGGGTCGAACACCGGGGAGCTGTTTTTT
many	TRBV6-2/TRBV6-3	TRBJ1-5	TRBD1	CASSAKGQYNQPQHF	TGTGCCAGCTCTGCGAAGGGACAGTACAATCAGCCCCAGCATTTT